Each of the 18 T cell receptor beta chains below was sequenced from the same sample in a study of molecular identifiers for immune sequencing clone quantification. Using its own MiXCR run on the PCR reads, TCRdb lists one record per CDR3 protein. The top ten hold approximately 0.8% of the sample, which has roughly 320,000 distinct CDR3 sequences, roughly 23% seen once. Sequences were obtained from naive CD8+ T cells from blood, with Jurkat cell RNA spiked in. The subset: FACS-sorted CD8+CD4-CCR7+CD45RA+ naive T cells. The receptors were sampled from a human donor in good health. Some libraries in this study had Jurkat cell RNA spiked in.

This clonotype has ten or more counts. The V call is TRBV30, the J call TRBJ2-6; TRBD1 might be the D (6 bases). The germline gives CDR1 GTSNPN, CDR2 SVGIG (reference sequence). CDR3 length equals 15 residues. The V and J ends lost 5 bases and 1 base respectively, with 12 bases between them. In DNA, the CDR3 is TGTGCCTGGTTCGACACAGGGTCTGGGGCCAACGTCCTGACTTTC. Residues: CAWFDTGSGANVLTF.

This clonotype was recorded many times. The rearrangement links TRBV30 to TRBJ1-5; D may be TRBD1 (5 bases). Trimming took 3 bases from V and 4 from J, leaving 10 bases between them. The germline V gene encodes CDR1 GTSNPN and CDR2 SVGIG (reference sequence). The CDR3 contains 13 residues. The CDR3 region is CAWRSGVNQPQHF. Written as DNA, the CDR3 is TGTGCCTGGAGATCGGGGGTAAATCAGCCCCAGCATTTT. Based on the CDR3 plus reference TRBV30 and TRBJ1-5, the full variable domain is SQTIHQWPATLVQPVGSPLSLECTVEGTSNPNLYWYRQAAGRGLQLLFYSVGIGQISSEVPQNLSASRPQDRQFILSSKKLLLSDSGFYLCAWRSGVNQPQHFGDGTRLSIL.

On this clonotype: The junction departs from the called germline gene at one end, perhaps through a read error. V gene TRBV7-3 combines with J gene TRBJ2-7; D may be TRBD1 (6 bases). Per the germline V gene, CDR1 is SGHTA and CDR2 is FQGTGA. CDR3 size: 14 residues. The CDR3 sequence is CASSLTGAQGEQHF. The DNA for the CDR3 is TGTGCCAGCAGCTTAACGGGGGCGCAGGGCGAGCAGCACTTC.

In this sample, this clonotype turned up many times. The chain employs TRBV9 and TRBJ2-3, with 7 bases lining up with TRBD2. Trimming took 4 bases from V and 6 from J; bases not matched to a gene: 17. The length of the CDR3 is 17 residues. Germline V gives CDR1 SGDLS, CDR2 YYNGEE. This CDR3 reads CASSTLVSGTDPDTQYF. The CDR3 bases are TGTGCCAGCAGCACCTTGGTGAGCGGGACGGACCCCGATACGCAGTATTTT. Full variable domain (remainder filled in from reference TRBV9 and TRBJ2-3): DSGVTQTPKHLITATGQRVTLRCSPRSGDLSVYWYQQSLDQGLQFLIQYYNGEERAKGNILERFSAQQFPDLHSELNLSSLELGDSALYFCASSTLVSGTDPDTQYFGPGTRLTVL.

For this clonotype: A read error may explain this, as a much larger clone is one base away. J is TRBJ1-6 and V is TRBV10-2; D not resolved. Trimming cost V 2 bases and J 18 bases, with 14 bases left between them. This CDR3 region has 12 residues. The V gene's germline CDR1 is WSHSY and CDR2 SAAADI. The CDR3 loop is CASSEDTWAPHF. Written as DNA, the CDR3 is TGCGCCAGCAGTGAGGACACGTGGGCCCCCCACTTT.

A note on this clonotype: This may arise from a read error, as a much more abundant clone is one base away. The chain links TRBV5-4 to TRBJ2-1; 10 nucleotides line up with TRBD2. In germline, CDR1 is SGHNT, CDR2 YYREEE (reference sequence). The length of the CDR3 is 16 residues. CDR3 loop: CASSLGLAAPDNEQSF. CDR3 nucleotide sequence: TGTGCCAGCAGCTTAGGACTAGCGGCCCCCGACAATGAGCAGTCCTTC. Filled out from reference TRBV5-4 and TRBJ2-1, the complete variable domain reads ETGVTQSPTHLIKTRGQQVTLRCSSQSGHNTVSWYQQALGQGPQFIFQYYREEENGRGNFPPRFSGLQFPNYSSELNVNALELDDSALYLCASSLGLAAPDNEQSFGPGTRLTVL.

This clonotype turned up a few times. The chain combines TRBV6-1 with TRBJ1-4; TRBD1 matches at 8 bases. Unmatched junction bases numbered 6, after V lost 3 bases and J lost 6 bases. In germline, CDR1 is MNHNS, CDR2 SASEGT. This CDR3 contains 15 residues. The CDR3 DNA reads as TGTGCCAGCAGTGATGGACAGGGTCGTGATGAAAAACTGTTTTTT. It is translated as CASSDGQGRDEKLFF.

There are many counts of this clonotype. CDR3 DNA: TGTGCCAGCAGTTACGGGACGAGGGCGTACTTC. Amino acids: CASSYGTRAYF. The V call is TRBV6-2 or TRBV6-3, the J call TRBJ2-7; the D call may be TRBD1 or TRBD2 (5 bases each). Trimming took 2 bases from V and 12 from J, leaving 11 bases between them. CDR3 length equals 11 residues. Germline values: CDR1 MNHEY, CDR2 SVGEGT.

This clonotype was counted at least ten times. The chain couples TRBV2 to TRBJ2-3; 7 positions match TRBD1. With 2 bases clipped from V and 3 bases from J, the junction kept 11 bases outside the gene matches. Germline V CDR1 and CDR2: SNHLY, FYNNEI. This CDR3 comprises 17 residues. CDR3 in DNA: TGTGCCAGCAGTGAATCCCGACAGGGAGCAAGAACAGATACGCAGTATTTT. It is translated as CASSESRQGARTDTQYF. Full variable domain (rest looked up from reference TRBV2 and TRBJ2-3): EPEVTQTPSHQVTQMGQEVILRCVPISNHLYFYWYRQILGQKVEFLVSFYNNEISEKSEIFDDQFSVERPDGSNFTLKIRSTKLEDSAMYFCASSESRQGARTDTQYFGPGTRLTVL.

This clonotype was found many times. The V call is TRBV6-5, the J call TRBJ1-1; TRBD1 matches at 7 bases. From germline, CDR1 is MNHEY and CDR2 SVGAGI. Trimming took 6 bases from V and 0 from J; bases not matched to a gene: 7. The CDR3 has 15 amino acids. The CDR3 reads CASSLTTGLNTEAFF. CDR3 bases: TGTGCCAGCAGCCTAACGACAGGGCTGAACACTGAAGCTTTCTTT.

This clonotype was counted ten times or more. The chain is built from TRBV27 and TRBJ1-1; tentative D call: TRBD1 (6 bases). In germline, CDR1 is MNHEY, CDR2 SMNVEV (reference sequence). The V end lost 6 bases, the J end lost 4 bases, and 21 bases lay between the germline ends. The CDR3 has 16 residues. The CDR3 sequence: CASSLLSVTGGTEAFF. The CDR3 nucleotides read TGTGCCAGCAGCCTGCTGTCGGTGACAGGCGGCACTGAAGCTTTCTTT.

A single count supports this clonotype. Just one base apart from a much larger clone, this may be a read error. The chain carries TRBV7-8 and TRBJ2-4; D is unresolved. Germline values: CDR1 SGHVS, CDR2 FQNEAQ. Deletions cut 8 bases from V and 1 base from J, with 15 bases between. The CDR3 length is 15 residues. DNA for the CDR3: TGTGCCAGCGGCCTGGCCAAGTCGGCCAAAAACATTCAGTACTTC. This translates into CASGLAKSAKNIQYF.

This clonotype has just a few counts. The V call is TRBV6-2 or TRBV6-3, the J call TRBJ2-1; 11 nucleotides match TRBD2. V lost 3 bases and J lost 10; bases outside the gene matches: 11. The germline V gene encodes CDR1 MNHEY and CDR2 SVGEGT. CDR3 length: 16 residues. In DNA, the CDR3 is TGTGCCAGCAGTTATCCCACGGATAGCGGGGGGGTAGAGCAGTTCTTC. This translates into CASSYPTDSGGVEQFF.

The chain is built from TRBV27 and TRBJ2-3; D is perhaps TRBD1 (6 bases). Germline V CDR1 and CDR2: MNHEY, SMNVEV (reference sequence). V lost 2 bases and J 3 bases, leaving 12 bases between the germline ends. This CDR3 region has 15 residues. CDR3 sequence: CASSLPRGVTDTQYF. The CDR3 nucleotides are TGTGCCAGCAGTTTACCCAGGGGAGTGACAGATACGCAGTATTTT.

In this sample, this clonotype turned up many times. The chain uses TRBV9 and TRBJ2-7; D is ambiguous. The V end lost 0 bases, the J end lost 0 bases, and 7 bases lay between the germline ends. CDR1 and CDR2 from the germline V gene are SGDLS and YYNGEE. The CDR3 extends over 14 amino acids. The CDR3 nucleotides read TGTGCCAGCAGCGTAGGAGGCTACTCCTACGAGCAGTACTTC. Translating it yields CASSVGGYSYEQYF. Full variable domain (remainder filled in from reference TRBV9 and TRBJ2-7): DSGVTQTPKHLITATGQRVTLRCSPRSGDLSVYWYQQSLDQGLQFLIQYYNGEERAKGNILERFSAQQFPDLHSELNLSSLELGDSALYFCASSVGGYSYEQYFGPGTRLTVT.

The sample holds many counts of this clonotype. This rearrangement joins TRBV19 to TRBJ2-1; D is perhaps TRBD2 (6 bases). CDR3 length: 15 residues. V lost 2 bases, J lost 4 bases, and 12 bases lay in between. Germline V lookup: CDR1 LNHDA, CDR2 SQIVND (reference sequence). CDR3 nucleotides: TGTGCCAGTAGTATAAGTGGGGGGATGTACAATGAGCAGTTCTTC. Translated, it gives CASSISGGMYNEQFF.

The chain recombines TRBV19 with TRBJ1-1; D is possibly TRBD1 (5 bases). Germline loops: CDR1 LNHDA, CDR2 SQIVND (reference sequence). The ends were cut back, 10 bases at V and 4 bases at J, with 22 bases in the middle. This CDR3 comprises 15 residues. CDR3 nucleotide sequence: TGTGCCACAACACGGGACGATGCAGGCGGCACTGAAGCTTTCTTT. Translation gives CATTRDDAGGTEAFF.

In this sample, this clonotype turned up many times. The rearrangement joins TRBV6-5 to TRBJ2-7; possibly TRBD1 or TRBD2 for D (5 bases each). Per the germline V gene, CDR1 is MNHEY and CDR2 is SVGAGI. The CDR3 has 16 amino acids. The V gene lost 0 bases and the J gene lost 1 base, with 13 bases spanning the gap. The CDR3: CASSYSGDGTSYEQYF. DNA for the CDR3: TGTGCCAGCAGTTACTCTGGGGACGGAACATCCTACGAGCAGTACTTC.